These 6 T cell receptor beta chains share one sample of origin, sequenced in a study of blood T cells in healthy people across ages. Alongside a J-beta primer mix, a sample-barcoded 5' primer served in a second PCR lasting about 7 to 12 cycles. Each CDR3 protein gets one entry after TCRdb re-called the 5' RACE reads with MiXCR. This table has 1,800,000 or so distinct CDR3 sequences, about 39% appearing once. Specimen: blood. These receptors were collected from a human donor in good health.

The chain couples TRBV20-1 to TRBJ2-3; tentative D call: TRBD2 (6 bases). In germline, CDR1 is DFQATT, CDR2 SNEGSKA (reference sequence). CDR3 length: 12 amino acids. DNA of the CDR3: TGCAGCCGGGAGTGGGGGGCAGATACGCAGTATTTT. As protein: CSREWGADTQYF.

This clonotype was seen a few times. The chain uses TRBV12-5 and TRBJ2-1; D is unclear. Trimming took 7 bases from V and 5 from J, leaving 18 bases between them. The CDR3 length is 15 residues. The germline CDR1 and CDR2 sequences are LGHNT and FRNRAP. The DNA for the CDR3 is TGTGCTAGTGCCGCGCGTAGGGTGCGGAACAATGAGCAGTTCTTC. Encoded protein: CASAARRVRNNEQFF.

V usage is TRBV20-1 and J usage is TRBJ2-1; a weak D match, TRBD2 (6 bases). Germline V lookup: CDR1 DFQATT, CDR2 SNEGSKA (reference sequence). The ends were cut back, 1 base at V and 8 bases at J, with 12 bases in the middle. This CDR3 is built from 13 residues. As DNA, the CDR3 is TGCAGTGCTAGAGGCGGGGCATATGATGAGCAGTTCTTC. Translating it yields CSARGGAYDEQFF.

This clonotype showed up just a few times. This chain uses TRBV29-1 with TRBJ2-2; D possibly corresponds to TRBD2 (6 bases). V was cut by 7 bases and J by 5 bases, with 11 bases left in between. The CDR3 loop spans 12 amino acids. The germline V gene has CDR1 SQVTM and CDR2 ANQGSEA. The chain's CDR3 is CSGEAGTGELFF. The CDR3 DNA follows: TGCAGCGGGGAGGCCGGGACCGGGGAGCTGTTTTTT.

A word on this clonotype: This likely reflects a read error, since a far larger clone is one base away. The gene calls are TRBV12-3 or TRBV12-4 and TRBJ2-3; TRBD1 aligns across 7 bases. CDR3 length: 13 amino acids. The CDR3 DNA is TGTGCCAGCAGCCGGGACAGCACAGATACGGAGTATTTT. This codes for CASSRDSTDTEYF.

CDR3 DNA sequence: TGTGCCAGCAGCAACGTCTGCCTTAGCACAGATACGCAGTATTTT. This translates into CASSNVCLSTDTQYF. This chain uses TRBV21-1 with TRBJ2-3. TRBV21-1 represents a pseudogene. CDR3 size: 15 residues.